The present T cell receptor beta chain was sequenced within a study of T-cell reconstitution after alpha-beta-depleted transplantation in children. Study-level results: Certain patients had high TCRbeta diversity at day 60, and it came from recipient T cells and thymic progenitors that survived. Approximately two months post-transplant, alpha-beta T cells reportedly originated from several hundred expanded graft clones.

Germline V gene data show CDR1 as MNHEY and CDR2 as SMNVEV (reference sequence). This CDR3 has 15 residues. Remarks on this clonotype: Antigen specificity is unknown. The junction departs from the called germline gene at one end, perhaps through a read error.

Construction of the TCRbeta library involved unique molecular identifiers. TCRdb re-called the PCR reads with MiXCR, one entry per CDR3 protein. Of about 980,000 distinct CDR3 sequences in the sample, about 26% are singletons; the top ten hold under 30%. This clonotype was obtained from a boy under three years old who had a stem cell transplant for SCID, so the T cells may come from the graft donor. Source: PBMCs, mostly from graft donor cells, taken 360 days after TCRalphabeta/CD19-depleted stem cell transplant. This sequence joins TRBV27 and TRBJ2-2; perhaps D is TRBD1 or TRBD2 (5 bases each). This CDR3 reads CASSLYPGTTGDLFF. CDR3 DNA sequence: TGTGCCAGCAGTTTATACCCCGGGACGACCGGGGATCTGTTTTTT.